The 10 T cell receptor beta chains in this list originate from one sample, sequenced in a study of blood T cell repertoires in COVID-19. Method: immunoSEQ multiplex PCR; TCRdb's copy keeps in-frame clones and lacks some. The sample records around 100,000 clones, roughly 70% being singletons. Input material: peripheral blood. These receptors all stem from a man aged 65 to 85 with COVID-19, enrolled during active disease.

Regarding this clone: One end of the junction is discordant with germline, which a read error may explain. CDR3 nucleotides: TGTGCCAGCAGTTACTCGAGGATCTCCAACAATGAGCAGTTCTTC. As protein: CASSYSRISNNEQFF. The chain links TRBV6-5 to TRBJ2-1; unclear D gene. Germline lookup yields CDR1 MNHEY and CDR2 SVGAGI. The CDR3 contains 15 residues.

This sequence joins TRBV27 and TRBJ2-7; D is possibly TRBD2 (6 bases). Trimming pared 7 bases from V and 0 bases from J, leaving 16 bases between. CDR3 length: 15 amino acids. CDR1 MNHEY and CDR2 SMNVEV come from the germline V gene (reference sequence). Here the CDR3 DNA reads TGTGCCAGCAAAGTACCAGCGGGCAGCTCCTACGAGCAGTACTTC. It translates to CASKVPAGSSYEQYF.

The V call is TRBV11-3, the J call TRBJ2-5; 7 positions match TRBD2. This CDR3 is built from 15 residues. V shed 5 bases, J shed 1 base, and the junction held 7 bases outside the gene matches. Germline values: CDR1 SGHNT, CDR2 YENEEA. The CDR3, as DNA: TGTGCCAGCAGCCTCACCACGGGGGGCCAAGAGACCCAGTACTTC. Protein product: CASSLTTGGQETQYF.

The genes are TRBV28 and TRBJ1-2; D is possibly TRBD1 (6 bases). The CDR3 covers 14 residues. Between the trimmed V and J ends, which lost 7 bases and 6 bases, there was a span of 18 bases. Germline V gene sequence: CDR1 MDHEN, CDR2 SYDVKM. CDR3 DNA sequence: TGTGCCAGCACCCTCTGGGGGCGCGAGAATGGCTACACCTTC. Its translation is CASTLWGRENGYTF.

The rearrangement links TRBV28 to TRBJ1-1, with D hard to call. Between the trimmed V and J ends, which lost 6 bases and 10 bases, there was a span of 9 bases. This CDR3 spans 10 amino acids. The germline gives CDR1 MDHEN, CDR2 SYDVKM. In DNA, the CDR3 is TGTGCCAGCAGGGCCGAACGAGCTTTCTTT. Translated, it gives CASRAERAFF.

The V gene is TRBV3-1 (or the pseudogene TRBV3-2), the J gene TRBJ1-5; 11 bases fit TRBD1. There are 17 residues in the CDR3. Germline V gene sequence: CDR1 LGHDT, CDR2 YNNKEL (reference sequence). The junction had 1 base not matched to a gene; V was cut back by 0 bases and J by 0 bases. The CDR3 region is CASSQDGQGASNQPQHF. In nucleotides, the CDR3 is TGTGCCAGCAGCCAAGACGGACAGGGGGCTAGCAATCAGCCCCAGCATTTT.

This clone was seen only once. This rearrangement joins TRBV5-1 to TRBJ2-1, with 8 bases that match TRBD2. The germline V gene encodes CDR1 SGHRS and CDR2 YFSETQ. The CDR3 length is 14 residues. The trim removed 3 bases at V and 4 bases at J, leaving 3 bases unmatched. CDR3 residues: CASSSGLEYNEQFF. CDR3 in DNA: TGCGCCAGCAGCTCGGGACTAGAATACAATGAGCAGTTCTTC.

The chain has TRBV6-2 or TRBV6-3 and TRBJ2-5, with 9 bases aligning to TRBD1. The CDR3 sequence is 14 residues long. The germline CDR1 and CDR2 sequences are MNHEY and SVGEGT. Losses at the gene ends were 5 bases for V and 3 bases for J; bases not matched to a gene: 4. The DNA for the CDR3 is TGTGCCAGCAGTGGGACAGGGAGAGAAGAGACCCAGTACTTC. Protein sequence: CASSGTGREETQYF.

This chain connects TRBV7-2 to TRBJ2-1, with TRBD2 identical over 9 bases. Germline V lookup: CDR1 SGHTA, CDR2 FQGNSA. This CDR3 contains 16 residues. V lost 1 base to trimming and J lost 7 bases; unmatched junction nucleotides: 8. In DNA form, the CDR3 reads TGTGCCAGCAGCTTAGTCCGGCTAGCGGGATCAAATGAGCAGTTCTTC. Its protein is CASSLVRLAGSNEQFF.

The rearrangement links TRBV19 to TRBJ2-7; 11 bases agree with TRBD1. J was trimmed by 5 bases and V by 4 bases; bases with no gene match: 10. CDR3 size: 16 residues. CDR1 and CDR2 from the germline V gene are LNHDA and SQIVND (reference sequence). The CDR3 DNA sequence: TGTGCCAGTAGTACCGCCCGGGACAGGGGGATGAACGAGCAGTACTTC. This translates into CASSTARDRGMNEQYF.